This TCR beta chain was identified during a study of high-grade serous ovarian cancer treatment subgroups. Germline lookup yields CDR1 LNHNV and CDR2 YYDKDF (reference sequence). The V and J ends lost 3 bases and 4 bases respectively, with 15 bases between them. This CDR3 has 15 residues. The tumor samples were collected prior to definitive surgery or chemotherapy. The protocol was immunoSEQ multiplex PCR, while the TCRdb copy is restricted to in-frame clones and leaves out a portion. The sample has around 2,500 clones, about 75% seen once; the top ten hold around 12%. The V and J genes are TRBV15 and TRBJ1-2, with TRBD1 as a possible D gene (6 bases). This TCR derives from a human donor with high-grade serous ovarian cancer. The sequenced sample was tumor tissue. In DNA form, the CDR3 reads TGTGCCACCAGCAGGATAGGGGGAAGGGGCTATGGCTACACCTTC. Its translation: CATSRIGGRGYGYTF. The full variable domain, in which reference TRBV15 and TRBJ1-2 provide the parts outside the CDR3, is DAMVIQNPRYQVTQFGKPVTLSCSQTLNHNVMYWYQQKSSQAPKLLFHYYDKDFNNEADTPDNFQSRRPNTSFCFLDIRSPGLGDTAMYLCATSRIGGRGYGYTFGSGTRLTVV.